This T cell receptor (beta chain) was identified during a study of CD8 T cells in Susac syndrome. Sequencing of TCR beta was carried out in blood CD8+ and CD4+ T cells. Controls matched for sex and age were healthy donors. Reverse transcription used 0.5 to 1 ug RNA and random hexamers. immunoSEQ multiplex PCR amplified TCR beta CDR3 across 54 Vbeta, 13 Jbeta. TCRdb recomputed calls from the immunoSEQ multiplex PCR reads with MiXCR, one row per CDR3 protein. This table has some 190,000 distinct CDR3 sequences, about 95% appearing once. This clonotype was observed a handful of times. The receptor comes from a human donor in good health. Sequencing was performed on CD4+ T cells from PBMCs.

The DNA for the CDR3 is TGTGCCAGCAGTCCCGGTGGGGGCACAGATACGCAGTATTTT. It encodes CASSPGGGTDTQYF. The chain is built from TRBV28 and TRBJ2-3; D gene uncertain. V lost 5 bases, J lost 1 base, and 10 bases lay in between. Germline V gene sequence: CDR1 MDHEN, CDR2 SYDVKM. The CDR3 sequence is 14 residues long.